The rows below give T cell receptor beta chains drawn from one sample of a study of T cell responses to AZD1222 COVID-19 vaccine. The assay was immunoSEQ multiplex PCR, and TCRdb's table has in-frame clones only and misses some. The table shows under 200,000 clones, with approximately 95% occurring only once. This specimen consisted of peripheral blood, obtained on day 0 of AZD1222 vaccination. All receptors derive from an adult in good health. Both conserved end residues are part of each CDR3. Fields, in order: CDR3 length, J gene, D gene, clone size, V gene, CDR3 protein, CDR3 DNA. A D gene is named only where the DNA matches it firmly. Some rows have no size entry. The others give once, few or many, or a class for an expanded clone.

14 | TRBJ1-2 | . | . | TRBV11-2 | CASSFRASEGGYTF | TGTGCCAGCAGCTTCCGGGCCTCTGAAGGCGGCTACACCTTC
15 | TRBJ1-1 | . | . | TRBV18 | CASSDGRGLGTEAFF | TGTGCCAGCTCCGACGGGCGGGGATTAGGCACTGAAGCTTTCTTT
14 | TRBJ2-2 | TRBD1 | . | TRBV6-5 | CASWDRWLAGELFF | TGTGCCAGCTGGGACAGGTGGTTGGCCGGGGAGCTGTTTTTT
14 | TRBJ1-3 | . | . | TRBV5-1 | CASSLGATGNTIYF | TGCGCCAGCAGCTTGGGGGCGACTGGAAACACCATATATTTT
16 | TRBJ1-3 | . | . | TRBV7-9 | CASSPQSGTAGNTIYF | TGTGCCAGCAGCCCCCAATCCGGGACGGCGGGAAACACCATATATTTT
15 | TRBJ1-3 | . | . | TRBV5-1 | CASSLGPDAGNTIYF | TGCGCCAGCAGCTTGGGACCAGACGCTGGAAACACCATATATTTT
11 | TRBJ2-1 | . | . | TRBV10-3 | CAISERDEQFF | TGTGCCATCAGTGAGAGGGATGAGCAGTTCTTC
15 | TRBJ2-3 | . | . | TRBV11-3 | CASSLGGRSTDTQYF | TGTGCCAGCAGCTTAGGGGGTAGGAGCACAGATACGCAGTATTTT
15 | TRBJ1-3 | . | once | TRBV3-1/TRBV3-2 | CASSPGRAAGNTIYF | TGTGCCAGCAGCCCAGGGAGAGCCGCTGGAAACACCATATATTTT
13 | TRBJ1-5 | . | . | TRBV7-2 | CASSLVGGQPQHF | TGTGCCAGCAGCTTAGTGGGAGGTCAGCCCCAGCATTTT
13 | TRBJ1-1 | . | once | TRBV18 | CASSLWENTEAFF | TGTGCCAGCTCACTTTGGGAGAACACTGAAGCTTTCTTT
15 | TRBJ2-5 | . | . | TRBV5-1 | CASSLAATEGETQYF | TGCGCCAGCAGCTTGGCCGCGACGGAGGGAGAGACCCAGTACTTC
13 | TRBJ2-5 | . | once | TRBV11-2 | CASSPLPRETQYF | TGTGCCAGCAGCCCCCTCCCTCGAGAGACCCAGTACTTC
12 | TRBJ1-5 | . | . | TRBV3-1/TRBV3-2 | CASSQGGQPQHF | TGTGCCAGCAGCCAGGGTGGGCAGCCCCAGCATTTT
14 | TRBJ1-2 | . | . | TRBV7-9 | CASSLPGTKARYTF | TGTGCCAGCAGTCTCCCCGGGACAAAAGCTCGCTACACCTTC
20 | TRBJ1-2 | TRBD1 | . | TRBV4-1 | CASSQGRHRDRGHRRYGYTF | TGCGCCAGCAGCCAAGGCCGACACCGGGACAGGGGGCACCGACGTTATGGCTACACCTTC
16 | TRBJ2-5 | TRBD1 | . | TRBV24-1 | CATSEAGTGLRETQYF | TGTGCCACCAGTGAAGCTGGGACAGGGTTGAGAGAGACCCAGTACTTC
12 | TRBJ1-3 | . | . | TRBV12-5 | CASGPLLNTIYF | TGTGCTAGTGGACCCCTCTTAAACACCATATATTTT
14 | TRBJ1-3 | . | . | TRBV7-2 | CASSPQTVGNTIYF | TGTGCCAGCAGCCCACAGACAGTTGGAAACACCATATATTTT
15 | TRBJ1-1 | . | . | TRBV7-2 | CASSLALSSSLKAFF | TGTGCCAGCAGTCTAGCTCTGTCATCCTCCCTCAAAGCTTTCTTT
16 | TRBJ1-2 | TRBD1 | . | TRBV7-9 | CASSSDDVWTGYGYTF | TGTGCCAGCAGCTCGGACGATGTTTGGACAGGGTATGGCTACACCTTC
13 | TRBJ1-4 | TRBD1 | . | TRBV19 | CASSNRGGEKLFF | TGTGCCAGTAGTAACAGGGGCGGTGAAAAACTGTTTTTT
13 | TRBJ1-4 | TRBD1 | . | TRBV12-3/TRBV12-4 | CASSPTGGRVLFF | TGTGCCAGCAGCCCGACAGGGGGCAGGGTCCTGTTTTTT
14 | TRBJ1-2 | . | once | TRBV3-1/TRBV3-2 | CASRSTVEENGYTF | TGTGCCAGCAGGTCGACAGTAGAGGAGAATGGCTACACCTTC
14 | TRBJ1-5 | . | . | TRBV6-5 | CASSYGNSNQPQHF | TGTGCCAGCAGTTATGGTAATAGCAATCAGCCCCAGCATTTT
19 | TRBJ1-5 | . | . | TRBV2 | CASSGSDRGISYGNQPQHF | TGTGCCAGCAGTGGATCGGACCGAGGGATTTCGTATGGCAATCAGCCCCAGCATTTT
16 | TRBJ2-5 | TRBD2 | . | TRBV5-1 | CASSLRLAQYQETQYF | TGCGCCAGCAGCCTCCGACTAGCGCAGTACCAAGAGACCCAGTACTTC
12 | TRBJ2-7 | . | . | TRBV2 | CASSAVSYEQYF | TGTGCCAGCAGTGCTGTCAGCTACGAGCAGTACTTC
17 | TRBJ2-3 | . | . | TRBV6-1 | CASSGTDNRVYTDTQYF | TGTGCCAGCAGTGGAACGGACAATCGGGTCTACACAGATACGCAGTATTTT
15 | TRBJ1-6 | . | . | TRBV4-2 | CASSQERSVKGPLHF | TGTGCCAGCAGCCAAGAGAGGTCAGTCAAAGGGCCCCTCCACTTT
16 | TRBJ1-6 | . | once | TRBV5-1 | CASSDAPSSYNSPLHF | TGCGCCAGCAGCGACGCACCCAGCTCCTATAATTCACCCCTCCACTTT
15 | TRBJ2-4 | . | . | TRBV5-8 | CASRWRYSSKNIQYF | TGTGCCAGCAGGTGGCGTTACAGTTCGAAAAACATTCAGTACTTC
14 | TRBJ1-1 | . | few | TRBV18 | CASSPSQANTEAFF | TGTGCCAGCTCACCAAGCCAGGCGAACACTGAAGCTTTCTTT
13 | TRBJ1-6 | . | . | TRBV18 | CASSLKTGLRLHF | TGTGCCAGCTCATTAAAAACAGGGCTTCGACTCCACTTT
11 | TRBJ1-2 | . | . | TRBV20-1 | CSAADSYGYTF | TGCAGTGCCGCGGACAGCTATGGCTACACCTTC
13 | TRBJ1-1 | . | . | TRBV11-2 | CASSLSPGAEAFF | TGTGCCAGCAGCTTAAGCCCTGGGGCTGAAGCTTTCTTT
14 | TRBJ2-1 | . | once | TRBV20-1 | CSASFAGHYNEQFF | TGCAGTGCTAGTTTTGCGGGACATTACAATGAGCAGTTCTTC
15 | TRBJ1-3 | . | . | TRBV18 | CASSPEGRVGNTIYF | TGTGCCAGCTCACCAGAGGGACGGGTCGGAAACACCATATATTTT